A single sample is the source of the 9 T cell receptor beta chains below, sequenced in a study of blood T cells in healthy people across ages. PCR was performed a second time for about 6 to 11 cycles using a sample-barcoded 5' primer and a J-beta primer mix. TCRdb reprocessed the 5' RACE reads with MiXCR, giving one entry per CDR3 protein. This table holds more than 600,000 distinct CDR3 sequences, more than 20% found once. This sample was also put to use in a study of T cells of mothers and their children.

The sample was blood. Every receptor here comes from a boy younger than 18 in good health.

The chain has TRBV28 and TRBJ2-7; a possible D gene is TRBD1 (5 bases). Germline V gene sequence: CDR1 MDHEN, CDR2 SYDVKM. V was trimmed by 9 bases and J by 5 bases, leaving 11 bases between them. The CDR3 sequence is 11 residues long. CDR3 nucleotide sequence: TGTGCCAGTAGGGGTGGCCACGAGCAGTACTTC. It translates to CASRGGHEQYF. The full variable domain, rest sourced from reference TRBV28 and TRBJ2-7, is DVKVTQSSRYLVKRTGEKVFLECVQDMDHENMFWYRQDPGLGLRLIYFSYDVKMKEKGDIPEGYSVSREKKERFSLILESASTNQTSMYLCASRGGHEQYFGPGTRLTVT.

The chain employs TRBV4-3 and TRBJ2-1, with D unresolved. V lost 1 base and J lost 10, with 11 bases in between. Germline V gene lookup returns CDR1 LGHNA and CDR2 YSLEER. This CDR3 has 13 residues. The CDR3: CASSQAKWTEQFF. CDR3 coding DNA: TGCGCCAGCAGCCAAGCTAAATGGACCGAGCAGTTCTTC.

This clonotype was observed a handful of times. An end of the junction differs from the germline gene, which may be a read error. V gene TRBV11-2 combines with J gene TRBJ2-5; D could derive from TRBD1 or TRBD2 (5 bases each). The CDR3 is made up of 15 amino acids. From germline, CDR1 is SGHAT and CDR2 FQNNGV. The CDR3 nucleotides read TGTGTCAGCAGCCGCATTGAGGGGCTGCCAGAGACCCAGTACTTC. This codes for CVSSRIEGLPETQYF.

This clonotype appeared a few times. The chain combines TRBV19 with TRBJ1-2, with D possibly being TRBD1 (5 bases). Trimming pared 1 base from V and 1 base from J, leaving 7 bases between. This CDR3 has 14 amino acids. Germline V gene lookup returns CDR1 LNHDA and CDR2 SQIVND (reference sequence). The CDR3 loop is CASSIGDLNYGYTF. As DNA, the CDR3 is TGTGCCAGTAGTATAGGGGACCTTAACTATGGCTACACCTTC.

A few counts support this clonotype. The chain has TRBV29-1 and TRBJ2-4; D possibly matches TRBD1 or TRBD2 (7 bases each). Germline loops: CDR1 SQVTM, CDR2 ANQGSEA. V was pared by 7 bases and J by 8 bases, with 24 bases between. The CDR3 is made up of 15 amino acids. The CDR3 reads CSAQEWEGAGDIQYF. In DNA form, the CDR3 reads TGCAGCGCACAGGAATGGGAGGGGGCTGGGGACATTCAGTACTTC.

This clonotype was counted only a few times. The chain links TRBV11-3 to TRBJ2-3; 11 bases agree with TRBD2. The CDR3 length is 15 residues. V lost 1 base and J lost 8; bases outside the gene matches: 5. Germline V gene sequence: CDR1 SGHNT, CDR2 YENEEA. The CDR3 region is CASSLGSGGAVTQYF. The CDR3 DNA sequence: TGTGCCAGCAGCTTAGGTAGCGGGGGGGCAGTTACGCAGTATTTT.

The chain employs TRBV20-1 and TRBJ2-1; 13 nucleotides align to TRBD2. Germline V gene sequence: CDR1 DFQATT, CDR2 SNEGSKA (reference sequence). The V segment lost 1 base and the J segment 7 bases; nucleotides outside the gene matches: 4. The CDR3 has 15 amino acids. The CDR3 protein is CSARGGLAGLNEQFF. CDR3 bases: TGCAGTGCTAGAGGGGGACTAGCGGGACTAAATGAGCAGTTCTTC.

This clonotype has a handful of counts. This chain connects TRBV20-1 to TRBJ2-5, with 7 bases aligning to TRBD1. The CDR3 length is 13 residues. The V gene's germline CDR1 is DFQATT and CDR2 SNEGSKA (reference sequence). Trimming at V came to 0 bases and at J to 4 bases, leaving 2 bases not matched to a gene. Here the CDR3 reads CSAREGGRETQYF. The CDR3, as DNA: TGCAGTGCTAGAGAAGGGGGCAGAGAGACCCAGTACTTC.

J is TRBJ2-3 and V is TRBV12-3 or TRBV12-4; TRBD2 matches at 7 bases. V shed 6 bases, J shed 3 bases, and the junction held 3 bases outside the gene matches. The CDR3 is 13 residues long. CDR3 amino acids: CASRPAGTDTQYF. The CDR3 coding sequence is TGTGCCAGCAGACCAGCGGGAACAGATACGCAGTATTTT.